Only one count was recorded for the clone carrying this T cell receptor beta chain. RNA served as the template for amplifying TCR beta CDR3 regions. The first round was an RT-PCR with HTBI primers, and the second round was a multiplex PCR. TCRdb redid the calling of the multiplex PCR reads with MiXCR, one entry per CDR3 protein. The table has hundreds of thousands of distinct CDR3 sequences, 15% to 19% seen once; the top ten hold 7%. This entry comes from a study of Graves' ophthalmopathy and Graves' hyperthyroidism. The material sequenced was peripheral blood. The sequence was collected from a woman aged 18-29 years with stable Graves' hyperthyroidism.

This chain's CDR3 is CASSYWDRGSYEQYF. The CDR3 DNA is TGTGCCAGCAGTTACTGGGACAGGGGTTCCTACGAGCAGTACTTC. V usage is TRBV6-2 or TRBV6-3 and J usage is TRBJ2-7; 10 bases map to TRBD1. V was pared by 1 base and J by 1 base, with 1 base of the junction left unmatched. Germline loops: CDR1 MNHEY, CDR2 SVGEGT. The CDR3 length is 15 residues.